This T cell receptor (beta chain) was recovered during a study of shared T cell receptors in the human thymus. V shed 5 bases and J shed 7 bases, with 15 bases lying between them. This CDR3 has 14 residues. In germline, CDR1 is SGHTA, CDR2 FQGNSA. There are a few counts of this clone. Sequencing was performed with immunoSEQ multiplex PCR; in TCRdb, only in-frame clones are kept and a portion is missing. Here the sample spans hundreds of thousands of clones, approximately 83% being singletons. This same sample was also taken into another study, of human thymus T cells. As reported in that work: Among the donors, all were healthy Finnish infants having corrective surgery for congenital heart defects. Related work showed strongly overlapping thymic repertoires across unrelated individuals.

The TCR sequence derives from a girl under three years old with a congenital heart defect. The source material was thymocytes. This chain uses TRBV7-2 with TRBJ1-5, with D hard to call. This CDR3 reads CASSPGIRSQPQHF. DNA of the CDR3: TGTGCCAGCAGCCCCGGGATTCGGAGCCAGCCCCAGCATTTT.